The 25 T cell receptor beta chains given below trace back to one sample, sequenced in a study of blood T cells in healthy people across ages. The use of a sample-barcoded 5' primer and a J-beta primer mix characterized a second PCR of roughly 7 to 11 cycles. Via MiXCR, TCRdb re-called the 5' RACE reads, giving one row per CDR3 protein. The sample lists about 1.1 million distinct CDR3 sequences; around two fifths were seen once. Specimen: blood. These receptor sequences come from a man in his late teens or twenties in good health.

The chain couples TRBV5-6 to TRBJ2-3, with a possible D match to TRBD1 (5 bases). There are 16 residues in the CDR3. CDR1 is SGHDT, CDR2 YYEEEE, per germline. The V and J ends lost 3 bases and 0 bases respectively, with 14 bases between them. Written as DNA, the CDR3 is TGTGCCAGCAGCTCCCTGACAGCGACTAGCACAGATACGCAGTATTTT. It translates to CASSSLTATSTDTQYF.

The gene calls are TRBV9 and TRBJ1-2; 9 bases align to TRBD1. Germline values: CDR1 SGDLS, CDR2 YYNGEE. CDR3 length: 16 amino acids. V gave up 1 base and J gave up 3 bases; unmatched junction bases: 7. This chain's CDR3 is CASSVRDRALYYGYTF. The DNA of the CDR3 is TGTGCCAGCAGCGTACGGGACAGGGCTCTCTACTATGGCTACACCTTC.

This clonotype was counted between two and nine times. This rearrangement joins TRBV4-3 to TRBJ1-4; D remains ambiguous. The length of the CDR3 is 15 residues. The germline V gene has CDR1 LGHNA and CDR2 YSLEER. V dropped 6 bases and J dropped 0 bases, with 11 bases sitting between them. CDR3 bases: TGCGCCAGCAGTCGTTACCCAGCAACTAATGAAAAACTGTTTTTT. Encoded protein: CASSRYPATNEKLFF.

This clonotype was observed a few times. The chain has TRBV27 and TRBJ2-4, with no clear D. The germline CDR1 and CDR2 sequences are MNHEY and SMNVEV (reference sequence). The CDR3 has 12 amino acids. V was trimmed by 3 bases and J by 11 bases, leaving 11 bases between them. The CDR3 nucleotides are TGTGCCAGCAGTTTGTCAGGCACGGTTCAGTACTTC. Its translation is CASSLSGTVQYF.

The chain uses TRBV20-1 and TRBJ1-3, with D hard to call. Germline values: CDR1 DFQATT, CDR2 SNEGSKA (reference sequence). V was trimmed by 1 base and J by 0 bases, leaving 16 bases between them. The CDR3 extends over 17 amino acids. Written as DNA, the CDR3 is TGCAGTGCTAGAGGGTCGTTGTGGGAAAACTCTGGAAACACCATATATTTT. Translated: CSARGSLWENSGNTIYF.

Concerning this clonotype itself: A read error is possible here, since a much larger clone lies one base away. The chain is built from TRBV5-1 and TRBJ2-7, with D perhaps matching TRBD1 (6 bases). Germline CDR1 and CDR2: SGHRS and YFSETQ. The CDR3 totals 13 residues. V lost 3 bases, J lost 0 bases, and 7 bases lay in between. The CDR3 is CASSWDTSYEQYF. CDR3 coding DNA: TGCGCCAGCAGCTGGGACACCTCCTACGAGCAGTACTTC.

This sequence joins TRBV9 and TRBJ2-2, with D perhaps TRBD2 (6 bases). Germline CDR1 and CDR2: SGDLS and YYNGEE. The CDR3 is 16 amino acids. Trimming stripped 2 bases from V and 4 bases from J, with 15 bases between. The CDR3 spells CASSVGVAAATGELFF. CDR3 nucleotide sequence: TGTGCCAGCAGCGTGGGGGTAGCGGCGGCCACCGGGGAGCTGTTTTTT. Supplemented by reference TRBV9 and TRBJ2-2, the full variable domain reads DSGVTQTPKHLITATGQRVTLRCSPRSGDLSVYWYQQSLDQGLQFLIQYYNGEERAKGNILERFSAQQFPDLHSELNLSSLELGDSALYFCASSVGVAAATGELFFGEGSRLTVL.

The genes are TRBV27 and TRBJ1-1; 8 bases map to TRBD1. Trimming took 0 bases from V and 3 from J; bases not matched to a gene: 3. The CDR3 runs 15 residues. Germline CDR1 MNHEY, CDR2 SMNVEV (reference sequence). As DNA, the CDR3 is TGTGCCAGCAGTTTATCCGGGACAGGATACACTGAAGCTTTCTTT. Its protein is CASSLSGTGYTEAFF.

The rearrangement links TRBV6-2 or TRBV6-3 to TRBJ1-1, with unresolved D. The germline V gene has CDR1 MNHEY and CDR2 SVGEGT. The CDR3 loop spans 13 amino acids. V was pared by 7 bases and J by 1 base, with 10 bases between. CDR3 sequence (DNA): TGTGCCAGCACCCGGACGGCGAACACTGAAGCTTTCTTT. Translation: CASTRTANTEAFF.

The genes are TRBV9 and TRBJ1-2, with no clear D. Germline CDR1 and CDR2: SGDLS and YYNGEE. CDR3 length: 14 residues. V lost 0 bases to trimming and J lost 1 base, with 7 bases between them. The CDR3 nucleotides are TGTGCCAGCAGCGTAGCGGTGGGTAACTATGGCTACACCTTC. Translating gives CASSVAVGNYGYTF.

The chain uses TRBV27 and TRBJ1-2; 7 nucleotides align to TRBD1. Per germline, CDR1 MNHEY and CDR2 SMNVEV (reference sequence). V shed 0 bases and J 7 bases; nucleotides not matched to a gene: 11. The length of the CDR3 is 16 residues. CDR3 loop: CASSLSLSGQRGGYTF. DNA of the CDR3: TGTGCCAGCAGTTTATCACTTTCGGGACAGAGGGGTGGCTACACCTTC.

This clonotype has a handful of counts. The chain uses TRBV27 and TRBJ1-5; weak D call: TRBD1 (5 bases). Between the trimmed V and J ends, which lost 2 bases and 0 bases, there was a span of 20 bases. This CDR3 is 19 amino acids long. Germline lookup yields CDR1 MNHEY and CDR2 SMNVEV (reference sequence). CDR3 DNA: TGTGCCAGCAGTTTAAGGGCCGAGCAGGGTCGTTATAGCAATCAGCCCCAGCATTTT. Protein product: CASSLRAEQGRYSNQPQHF.

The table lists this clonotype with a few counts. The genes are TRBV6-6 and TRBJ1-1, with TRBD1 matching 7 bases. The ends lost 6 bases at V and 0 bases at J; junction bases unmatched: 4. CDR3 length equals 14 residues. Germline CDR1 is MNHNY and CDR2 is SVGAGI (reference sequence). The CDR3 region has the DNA TGTGCCAGCAGGAACAGGGGCATGAACACTGAAGCTTTCTTT. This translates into CASRNRGMNTEAFF.

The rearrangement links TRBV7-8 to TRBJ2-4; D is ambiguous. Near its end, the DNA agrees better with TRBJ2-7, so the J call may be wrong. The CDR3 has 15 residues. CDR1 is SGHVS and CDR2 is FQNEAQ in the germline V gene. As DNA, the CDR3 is TGTGCCAGCAGCTTAGCGTCCCTAACAGCGTACGAGCAGTACTTC. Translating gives CASSLASLTAYEQYF.

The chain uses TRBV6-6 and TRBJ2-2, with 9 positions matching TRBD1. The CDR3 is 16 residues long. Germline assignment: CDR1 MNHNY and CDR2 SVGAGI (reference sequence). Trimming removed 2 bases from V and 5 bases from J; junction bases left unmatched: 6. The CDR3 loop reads CASSYMRTGDTGELFF. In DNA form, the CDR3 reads TGTGCCAGCAGTTACATGCGGACAGGGGATACCGGGGAGCTGTTTTTT.

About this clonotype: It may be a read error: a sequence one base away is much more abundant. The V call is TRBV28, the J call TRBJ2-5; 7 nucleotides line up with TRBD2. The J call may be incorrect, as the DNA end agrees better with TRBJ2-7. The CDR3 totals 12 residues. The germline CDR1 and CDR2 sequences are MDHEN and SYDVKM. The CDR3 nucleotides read TGTGCCCCAGGAAGGGAGGGTCTCGAGCAGTACTTC. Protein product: CAPGREGLEQYF.

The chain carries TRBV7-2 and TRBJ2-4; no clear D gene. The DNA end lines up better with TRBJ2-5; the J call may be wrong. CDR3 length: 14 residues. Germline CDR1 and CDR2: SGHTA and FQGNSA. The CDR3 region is CASSLSEVQETQYF. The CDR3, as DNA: TGTGCCAGCAGCTTATCGGAAGTCCAAGAGACCCAGTACTTC.

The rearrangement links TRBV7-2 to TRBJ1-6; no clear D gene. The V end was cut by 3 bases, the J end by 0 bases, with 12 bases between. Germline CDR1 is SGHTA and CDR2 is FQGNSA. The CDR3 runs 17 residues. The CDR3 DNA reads TGTGCCAGCAGCTTTCCAGTCCCGAGCTCCTATAATTCACCCCTCCACTTT. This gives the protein CASSFPVPSSYNSPLHF.

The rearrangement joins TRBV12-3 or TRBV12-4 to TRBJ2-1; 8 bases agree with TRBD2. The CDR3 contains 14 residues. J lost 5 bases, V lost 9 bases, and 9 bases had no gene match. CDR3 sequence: CASSIAGPHNEQFF. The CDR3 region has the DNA TGTGCCAGTTCAATAGCGGGGCCCCACAATGAGCAGTTCTTC.

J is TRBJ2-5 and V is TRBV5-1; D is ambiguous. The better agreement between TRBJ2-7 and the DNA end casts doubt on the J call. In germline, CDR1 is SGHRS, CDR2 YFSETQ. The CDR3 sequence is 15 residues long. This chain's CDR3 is CASSLVGSLSYEQYF. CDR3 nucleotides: TGCGCCAGCAGCTTGGTCGGTTCCCTCTCCTACGAGCAGTACTTC.

CDR3 sequence: CSAQGRGVADTQYF. Here the CDR3 DNA reads TGCAGTGCGCAAGGGCGCGGGGTCGCAGATACGCAGTATTTT. The chain carries TRBV20-1 and TRBJ2-3, with D tentatively TRBD2 (6 bases). The CDR3 has 14 residues. Deletions cut 6 bases from V and 4 bases from J, with 17 bases between. CDR1 and CDR2 from the germline V gene are DFQATT and SNEGSKA (reference sequence).

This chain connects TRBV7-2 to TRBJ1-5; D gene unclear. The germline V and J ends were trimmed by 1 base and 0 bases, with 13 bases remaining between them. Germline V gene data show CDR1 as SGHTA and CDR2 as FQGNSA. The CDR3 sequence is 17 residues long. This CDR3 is CASSLEGPTNSNQPQHF. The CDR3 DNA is TGTGCCAGCAGCTTAGAAGGACCGACTAATAGCAATCAGCCCCAGCATTTT.

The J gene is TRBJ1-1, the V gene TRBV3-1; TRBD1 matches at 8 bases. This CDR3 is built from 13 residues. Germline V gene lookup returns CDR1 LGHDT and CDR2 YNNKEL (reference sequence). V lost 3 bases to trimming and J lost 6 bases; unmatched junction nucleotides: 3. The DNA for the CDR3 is TGTGCCAGCAGCCAGGAGACAGGGGCTGAAGCTTTCTTT. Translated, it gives CASSQETGAEAFF.

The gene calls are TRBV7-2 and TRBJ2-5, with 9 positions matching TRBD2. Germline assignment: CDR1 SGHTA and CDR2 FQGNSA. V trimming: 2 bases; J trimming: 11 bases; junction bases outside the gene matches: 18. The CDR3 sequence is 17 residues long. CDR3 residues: CASSLRLGGGAGNEQYF. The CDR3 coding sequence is TGTGCCAGCAGCTTACGGCTCGGCGGGGGGGCTGGCAATGAGCAGTACTTC.

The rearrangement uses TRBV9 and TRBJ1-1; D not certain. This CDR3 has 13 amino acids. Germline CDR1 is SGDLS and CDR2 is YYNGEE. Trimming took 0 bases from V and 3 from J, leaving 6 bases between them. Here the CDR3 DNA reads TGTGCCAGCAGCGTAGCGGCGGACACTGAAGCTTTCTTT. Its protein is CASSVAADTEAFF.